These 30 T cell receptor beta chains originate from one sample sequenced in a study of T cell responses to AZD1222 COVID-19 vaccine. Data came from immunoSEQ multiplex PCR; TCRdb stores just in-frame clones and leaves some out. The table shows about 75,000 clones, with approximately 89% occurring only once. This material consisted of peripheral blood, taken 28 days after the second dose of the MenACWY control vaccine. The receptors were sampled from an adult who received the MenACWY meningococcal vaccine as a control.

The chain recombines TRBV2 with TRBJ1-2, with 7 nucleotides matching TRBD1. From germline, CDR1 is SNHLY and CDR2 FYNNEI. The V and J ends lost 5 bases and 2 bases, in that order; junction bases with no gene match: 5. The CDR3 consists of 14 residues. In DNA form, the CDR3 reads TGTGCCAGCAGTTGGACAGGTGCAAACTATGGCTACACCTTC. The encoded protein is CASSWTGANYGYTF.

The chain recombines TRBV4-2 with TRBJ1-2, with D unclear. Trimming pared 0 bases from V and 0 bases from J, leaving 5 bases between. The germline V gene has CDR1 LGHNA and CDR2 YNFKEQ. The CDR3 is made up of 14 amino acids. CDR3 protein: CASSQDRANYGYTF. CDR3 DNA sequence: TGTGCCAGCAGCCAAGATAGGGCTAACTATGGCTACACCTTC.

The gene calls are TRBV5-1 and TRBJ1-6; D might be TRBD1 (5 bases). Between the trimmed V and J ends, which lost 0 bases and 5 bases, there was a span of 9 bases. Germline V lookup: CDR1 SGHRS, CDR2 YFSETQ. The length of the CDR3 is 15 residues. The CDR3 region is CASSLDGGDNSPLHF. DNA of the CDR3: TGCGCCAGCAGCTTGGATGGGGGAGATAATTCACCCCTCCACTTT.

This chain uses TRBV2 with TRBJ1-1, with a possible D match to TRBD1 (5 bases). Trimming removed 4 bases from V and 5 bases from J, with 11 bases in between. From germline, CDR1 is SNHLY and CDR2 FYNNEI. The CDR3 loop spans 13 amino acids. CDR3 sequence (DNA): TGTGCCAGCAGTGGGGACTTGGGGACTGAAGCTTTCTTT. Translated, it gives CASSGDLGTEAFF.

The chain combines TRBV25-1 with TRBJ2-7; D gene uncertain. Per germline, CDR1 MGHDK and CDR2 SYGVNS. The CDR3 runs 15 residues. The ends were cut back, 4 bases at V and 2 bases at J, with 15 bases in the middle. The DNA for the CDR3 is TGTGCCAGCAGTGCCGTCGAAGGGATGACCTACGAGCAGTACTTC. Residues: CASSAVEGMTYEQYF.

The chain links TRBV7-2 to TRBJ2-5; TRBD1 might be the D (6 bases). The germline V gene has CDR1 SGHTA and CDR2 FQGNSA. The CDR3 is 15 residues long. Trimming removed 5 bases at V and 0 bases at J, with 13 bases between. CDR3 DNA sequence: TGTGCCAGCAGCGCACAGGGATTGTACCAAGAGACCCAGTACTTC. It encodes CASSAQGLYQETQYF.

This chain joins TRBV6-5 and TRBJ1-1; D is undetermined. Germline loops: CDR1 MNHEY, CDR2 SVGAGI. The V end was cut by 6 bases, the J end by 3 bases, with 11 bases between. The length of the CDR3 is 13 residues. CDR3 in amino acids: CASRGRVDTEAFF. The CDR3 nucleotides are TGTGCCAGCAGAGGGAGGGTGGACACTGAAGCTTTCTTT.

The chain uses TRBV6-5 and TRBJ1-1, with TRBD1 as a possible D gene (6 bases). V was clipped by 6 bases and J by 1 base, with 9 bases between them. This CDR3 contains 13 residues. Germline V gene lookup returns CDR1 MNHEY and CDR2 SVGAGI. The CDR3 loop reads CASRLTGNTEAFF. The DNA for the CDR3 is TGTGCCAGCAGATTGACAGGGAACACTGAAGCTTTCTTT.

The chain couples TRBV14 to TRBJ1-1, with D tentatively TRBD1 (5 bases). Germline CDR1 SGHDN, CDR2 FVKESK. This CDR3 spans 14 amino acids. V was cut by 0 bases and J by 8 bases, with 13 bases left in between. The CDR3 here is CASSQDRNRREAFF. In nucleotides, the CDR3 is TGTGCCAGCAGCCAAGATCGTAACAGGAGAGAAGCTTTCTTT.

The V and J genes are TRBV19 and TRBJ1-3; D ambiguous. The V gene lost 4 bases and the J gene lost 7 bases, with 11 bases spanning the gap. The CDR3 has 13 residues. Germline-derived CDR1 and CDR2 are LNHDA and SQIVND (reference sequence). The CDR3 spells CASSTRTANTIYF. The CDR3 DNA sequence: TGTGCCAGTAGTACGCGGACGGCTAACACCATATATTTT. The entire variable domain, with the rest obtained from reference TRBV19 and TRBJ1-3, is as follows: DGGITQSPKYLFRKEGQNVTLSCEQNLNHDAMYWYRQDPGQGLRLIYYSQIVNDFQKGDIAEGYSVSREKKESFPLTVTSAQKNPTAFYLCASSTRTANTIYFGEGSWLTVV.

This chain joins TRBV5-1 and TRBJ2-6, with no clear D. The CDR3 is 16 amino acids. V was clipped by 0 bases and J by 0 bases, with 7 bases between them. Per germline, CDR1 SGHRS and CDR2 YFSETQ. The CDR3 here is CASSLDGPSGANVLTF. In DNA form, the CDR3 reads TGCGCCAGCAGCTTGGACGGGCCCTCTGGGGCCAACGTCCTGACTTTC.

The chain has TRBV6-5 and TRBJ1-2; D is undetermined. Germline CDR1 and CDR2: MNHEY and SVGAGI. The ends were cut back, 7 bases at V and 8 bases at J, with 17 bases in the middle. CDR3 length equals 13 residues. The CDR3 region is CASNGGDLGGYTF. In nucleotides, the CDR3 is TGTGCCAGCAACGGCGGGGATCTGGGCGGCTACACCTTC.

The chain has TRBV10-3 and TRBJ1-2, with D possibly matching TRBD1 (5 bases). CDR1 ENHRY and CDR2 SYGVKD come from the germline V gene. The CDR3 consists of 13 residues. V lost 4 bases and J lost 2, with 8 bases in between. The CDR3 region is CAISAPGNYGYTF. CDR3 nucleotides: TGTGCCATCAGTGCCCCAGGGAACTATGGCTACACCTTC.

The rearrangement uses TRBV5-1 and TRBJ2-2, with TRBD2 matching 9 bases. CDR1 is SGHRS and CDR2 is YFSETQ in the germline V gene. The CDR3 loop spans 17 amino acids. V gave up 0 bases and J gave up 6 bases; unmatched junction bases: 9. CDR3 sequence reads: CASSLASSGVDSGELFF. As DNA, the CDR3 is TGCGCCAGCAGCTTGGCCTCTAGCGGGGTCGACTCCGGGGAGCTGTTTTTT. Full variable domain (outside the CDR3, taken from reference TRBV5-1 and TRBJ2-2): KAGVTQTPRYLIKTRGQQVTLSCSPISGHRSVSWYQQTPGQGLQFLFEYFSETQRNKGNFPGRFSGRQFSNSRSEMNVSTLELGDSALYLCASSLASSGVDSGELFFGEGSRLTVL.

The V gene is TRBV10-3, the J gene TRBJ2-7; no reliable D call. The V end was cut by 6 bases, the J end by 0 bases, with 6 bases between. Germline V CDR1 and CDR2: ENHRY, SYGVKD. This CDR3 is 12 amino acids long. CDR3: CAIRGSSYEQYF. The DNA for the CDR3 is TGTGCCATCAGGGGCTCCTCCTACGAGCAGTACTTC.

This sequence joins TRBV19 and TRBJ1-6, with D perhaps TRBD1 (5 bases). CDR3 length: 15 residues. V gave up 6 bases and J gave up 10 bases, with 19 bases separating them. Germline loops: CDR1 LNHDA, CDR2 SQIVND (reference sequence). Here the CDR3 DNA reads TGTGCCAGTAGCCCAAGGGACGGGGTAGGGTCACCCCTCCACTTT. The encoded protein is CASSPRDGVGSPLHF.

The chain has TRBV7-8 and TRBJ1-3; D not certain. The CDR3 contains 15 residues. CDR1 is SGHVS and CDR2 is FQNEAQ in the germline V gene. The V end was cut by 2 bases, the J end by 4 bases, with 12 bases between. The CDR3 DNA reads as TGTGCCAGCAGCTTACCGCGGCAGCGGGGAAACACCATATATTTT. This translates into CASSLPRQRGNTIYF.

This clone was detected once. The chain combines TRBV14 with TRBJ1-2, with a tentative D call TRBD1 (6 bases). CDR1 and CDR2 from the germline V gene are SGHDN and FVKESK. Trimming took off 10 bases at V and 7 bases at J, with 19 bases between the two ends. This CDR3 comprises 13 residues. In DNA, the CDR3 is TGTGCCACCCATAAAACAGGGACGACTGGCTACACCTTC. It yields the protein CATHKTGTTGYTF. Full variable domain (rest looked up from reference TRBV14 and TRBJ1-2): EAGVTQFPSHSVIEKGQTVTLRCDPISGHDNLYWYRRVMGKEIKFLLHFVKESKQDESGMPNNRFLAERTGGTYSTLKVQPAELEDSGVYFCATHKTGTTGYTFGSGTRLTVV.

This sequence joins TRBV15 and TRBJ1-5, with 7 bases aligning to TRBD1. V lost 1 base to trimming and J lost 6 bases; unmatched junction nucleotides: 9. In germline, CDR1 is LNHNV, CDR2 YYDKDF (reference sequence). This CDR3 contains 16 residues. CDR3 in amino acids: CATSRAERQGGQPQHF. The CDR3 DNA sequence: TGTGCCACCAGCAGAGCAGAAAGACAGGGTGGTCAGCCCCAGCATTTT.

The genes are TRBV9 and TRBJ1-2; D gene ambiguous. Trimming shortened V by 4 bases and J by 4 bases, and 14 bases separated the two germline ends. From germline, CDR1 is SGDLS and CDR2 YYNGEE. The CDR3 runs 14 residues. CDR3 protein: CASSPDGSSYGYTF. CDR3 nucleotides: TGTGCCAGCAGCCCCGACGGCAGTTCCTATGGCTACACCTTC. Full variable domain (remainder filled in from reference TRBV9 and TRBJ1-2): DSGVTQTPKHLITATGQRVTLRCSPRSGDLSVYWYQQSLDQGLQFLIQYYNGEERAKGNILERFSAQQFPDLHSELNLSSLELGDSALYFCASSPDGSSYGYTFGSGTRLTVV.

This clone was seen a handful of times. The chain is built from TRBV7-8 and TRBJ2-7; TRBD1 agrees at 9 bases. The CDR3 length is 16 residues. V trimming: 3 bases; J trimming: 3 bases; junction bases outside the gene matches: 9. Germline CDR1 SGHVS, CDR2 FQNEAQ. Here the CDR3 reads CASSFPLGQGIYEQYF. DNA for the CDR3: TGTGCCAGCAGCTTTCCCCTAGGACAGGGGATCTACGAGCAGTACTTC.

This clone was counted between two and nine times. The chain joins TRBV24-1 to TRBJ1-2, with 7 positions matching TRBD1. V was pared by 4 bases and J by 6 bases, with 7 bases of the junction left unmatched. The CDR3 contains 14 residues. Germline lookup yields CDR1 KGHDR and CDR2 SFDVKD. DNA for the CDR3: TGTGCCACCAGTGACTACGGGACAGCCAATGGCTACACCTTC. Its translation is CATSDYGTANGYTF.

The genes are TRBV5-1 and TRBJ1-1; D is uncertain. Trimming took off 5 bases at V and 1 base at J, with 12 bases between the two ends. Germline V gene sequence: CDR1 SGHRS, CDR2 YFSETQ. This CDR3 is built from 14 residues. CDR3 residues: CASRVLLENTEAFF. Here the CDR3 DNA reads TGCGCCAGCAGGGTCCTCCTTGAGAACACTGAAGCTTTCTTT.

The sample holds one count of this clone. The rearrangement joins TRBV3-1 (or the pseudogene TRBV3-2) to TRBJ1-2; perhaps TRBD1 as D (5 bases). The V end lost 5 bases, the J end lost 4 bases, and 17 bases lay between the germline ends. The CDR3 covers 15 residues. CDR1 LGHDT and CDR2 YNNKEL come from the germline V gene (reference sequence). Here the CDR3 reads CASSSRGADPYGYTF. The CDR3 nucleotides read TGTGCCAGCAGCTCGAGGGGAGCTGACCCCTATGGCTACACCTTC.

This chain links TRBV7-5 with TRBJ1-4; TRBD1 is the table's D call and was not checked against the DNA. TRBV7-5 is labeled a pseudogene. The CDR3 covers 18 residues. Written as DNA, the CDR3 is TGTGCCAGAAGCTCCCAACCCCCGGACAGGGGGTTTAGGGAAAAACTGTTTTTT. The encoded protein is CARSSQPPDRGFREKLFF.

The chain has TRBV11-2 and TRBJ1-6, with TRBD1 as a possible D gene (5 bases). Trimming removed 1 base from V and 14 bases from J, with 18 bases in between. Germline V gene sequence: CDR1 SGHAT, CDR2 FQNNGV. This CDR3 spans 15 amino acids. The CDR3, as DNA: TGTGCCAGCAGCTTAGCCCAGATCAGGGTTGCAGCCCTCCACTTT. It yields the protein CASSLAQIRVAALHF.

This clone was recorded only once. The chain employs TRBV15 and TRBJ1-5; D is perhaps TRBD1 (5 bases). V lost 0 bases and J lost 3, with 9 bases in between. The CDR3 covers 15 residues. Germline V gene sequence: CDR1 LNHNV, CDR2 YYDKDF (reference sequence). The CDR3 here is CATSRDKGDNQPQHF. DNA for the CDR3: TGTGCCACCAGCAGAGATAAAGGGGACAATCAGCCCCAGCATTTT. The whole variable domain, filled in from reference TRBV15 and TRBJ1-5, reads DAMVIQNPRYQVTQFGKPVTLSCSQTLNHNVMYWYQQKSSQAPKLLFHYYDKDFNNEADTPDNFQSRRPNTSFCFLDIRSPGLGDTAMYLCATSRDKGDNQPQHFGDGTRLSIL.

The gene calls are TRBV5-1 and TRBJ2-5, with a possible D match to TRBD1 (5 bases). This CDR3 is built from 13 residues. Trimming removed 4 bases at V and 2 bases at J, with 9 bases between. Per germline, CDR1 SGHRS and CDR2 YFSETQ. CDR3 sequence (DNA): TGCGCCAGCAGCCCAGGACAACAAGAGACCCAGTACTTC. Translating it yields CASSPGQQETQYF.

This chain links TRBV7-3 with TRBJ2-5, with D perhaps given as TRBD1 or TRBD2 (5 bases each). Trimming left V 5 bases short and J 4 bases short, with 17 bases between. CDR3 size: 15 residues. Germline values: CDR1 SGHTA, CDR2 FQGTGA. The CDR3 DNA reads TGTGCCAGCAGCCCCGCCGGGGCGATGGGAGAGACCCAGTACTTC. Translation gives CASSPAGAMGETQYF.

The chain employs TRBV4-3 and TRBJ2-3, with a tentative D call TRBD2 (6 bases). The CDR3 consists of 15 residues. V was pared by 1 base and J by 6 bases, with 14 bases between. Germline CDR1 LGHNA, CDR2 YSLEER. CDR3 DNA sequence: TGCGCCAGCAGCCAAGGCGCCGGAGGGGAGGATACGCAGTATTTT. Protein: CASSQGAGGEDTQYF.